The 19 T cell receptor beta chains given below trace back to one sample, sequenced in a study of CD8 T cells in Susac syndrome (dated by TCRdb to the late 2010s). Receptors were amplified or captured by the immunoSEQ multiplex PCR assay. RNA was extracted with the RNeasy kit and 0.5 to 1 ug was reverse transcribed using random hexamers. Starting from the raw public reads, TCRdb applied fastp trimming at Q25, assembled clones with MiXCR and retained in-frame beta chains. Every CDR3 protein is listed once, alongside the most common genes and DNA of its rows. This sample holds nearly 200,000 distinct CDR3 sequences; roughly 96% were observed only once. The ten top clones hold about 0.087% of the sample. Sequencing was performed on CD4+ T cells from PBMCs. These receptors were collected from a human donor with multiple sclerosis.

This clonotype was observed a single time. This chain joins TRBV6-6 and TRBJ2-7; no reliable D call. V dropped 5 bases and J dropped 7 bases, with 9 bases sitting between them. Germline-derived CDR1 and CDR2 are MNHNY and SVGAGI (reference sequence). This CDR3 spans 11 amino acids. The CDR3 reads CASSHLREQYF. The CDR3 nucleotides read TGTGCCAGCAGTCACCTTCGGGAGCAGTACTTC.

This chain uses TRBV20-1 with TRBJ2-3; possible D gene TRBD2, 6 bases. The length of the CDR3 is 14 residues. Germline V gene lookup returns CDR1 DFQATT and CDR2 SNEGSKA (reference sequence). This CDR3 is CSGTEGSSTDTQYF. The CDR3, as DNA: TGCAGCGGGACGGAGGGATCTAGCACAGATACGCAGTATTTT.

This chain connects TRBV5-6 to TRBJ2-3; tentative D call: TRBD2 (5 bases). V was trimmed by 4 bases and J by 5 bases, leaving 17 bases between them. In germline, CDR1 is SGHDT, CDR2 YYEEEE. CDR3 size: 15 residues. The CDR3 DNA reads TGTGCCAGCAGCCGCTCGGCCCAGCGGATAGATACGCAGTATTTT. The encoded protein is CASSRSAQRIDTQYF.

The rearrangement links TRBV20-1 to TRBJ2-1; 10 bases line up with TRBD2. CDR3 length: 13 residues. V was pared by 5 bases and J by 9 bases, with 7 bases of the junction left unmatched. Germline loops: CDR1 DFQATT, CDR2 SNEGSKA (reference sequence). CDR3 DNA sequence: TGCAGTGCTTACACTAGCGGGACCAGTGAGCAGTTCTTC. It yields the protein CSAYTSGTSEQFF.

A single count supports this clonotype. V usage is TRBV3-1 and J usage is TRBJ2-3; 8 bases map to TRBD2. CDR3 length equals 16 residues. J lost 3 bases, V lost 4 bases, and 9 bases had no gene match. Germline V gene sequence: CDR1 LGHDT, CDR2 YNNKEL (reference sequence). The CDR3: CASSRLGLGATDTQYF. CDR3 coding DNA: TGTGCCAGCAGCCGCCTGGGACTAGGGGCGACAGATACGCAGTATTTT.

The rearrangement uses TRBV6-1 and TRBJ1-1; D is ambiguous. Trimming pared 0 bases from V and 1 base from J, leaving 6 bases between. CDR1 is MNHNS, CDR2 SASEGT, per germline. The CDR3 is 14 amino acids. DNA of the CDR3: TGTGCCAGCAGTGAAGCAGCGGCGAACACTGAAGCTTTCTTT. The encoded protein is CASSEAAANTEAFF.

This clonotype was observed a single time. J is TRBJ2-2 and V is TRBV20-1; D is possibly TRBD2 (5 bases). Trimming cost V 1 base and J 5 bases, with 8 bases left between them. The CDR3 is 13 amino acids. Germline values: CDR1 DFQATT, CDR2 SNEGSKA (reference sequence). CDR3 protein: CSARAGKTGELFF. The CDR3 DNA sequence: TGCAGTGCTAGAGCCGGGAAGACCGGGGAGCTGTTTTTT.

This rearrangement joins TRBV9 to TRBJ2-6; D gene uncertain. The CDR3 totals 15 residues. V lost 1 base and J lost 0, with 5 bases in between. Germline CDR1 SGDLS, CDR2 YYNGEE. CDR3: CASSVRGSGANVLTF. The DNA of the CDR3 is TGTGCCAGCAGCGTACGCGGCTCTGGGGCCAACGTCCTGACTTTC.

The chain employs TRBV9 and TRBJ2-3, with TRBD2 identical over 13 bases. The J segment lost 0 bases and the V segment lost 5 bases, leaving 6 bases of the junction unmatched. Per the germline V gene, CDR1 is SGDLS and CDR2 is YYNGEE. This CDR3 spans 17 amino acids. For the CDR3, the DNA is TGTGCCAGCAGTCGGACTAGCGGGGGAGCTAGCACAGATACGCAGTATTTT. Translated, it gives CASSRTSGGASTDTQYF.

The DNA of the CDR3 is TGCAGCGTTGTGTGGGGGAAGGCTGGCTACACCTTC. Its protein product is CSVVWGKAGYTF. The J gene is TRBJ1-2, the V gene TRBV29-1, with a tentative D call TRBD1 (5 bases). CDR1 and CDR2 from the germline V gene are SQVTM and ANQGSEA. V lost 4 bases and J 7 bases, leaving 13 bases between the germline ends. The CDR3 runs to 12 residues.

The chain is built from TRBV19 and TRBJ2-5; D is unclear. This CDR3 is built from 12 residues. Germline assignment: CDR1 LNHDA and CDR2 SQIVND (reference sequence). V lost 6 bases to trimming and J lost 5 bases, with 10 bases between them. The chain's CDR3 is CASRSVGETQYF. In DNA form, the CDR3 reads TGTGCCAGTAGATCAGTAGGGGAGACCCAGTACTTC.

The chain combines TRBV4-2 with TRBJ2-7, with 9 bases that match TRBD2. This CDR3 contains 15 residues. Trimming took 0 bases from V and 6 from J; bases not matched to a gene: 6. Germline V lookup: CDR1 LGHNA, CDR2 YNFKEQ. CDR3 sequence reads: CASSQDWSAGGEQYF. The CDR3 nucleotides are TGTGCCAGCAGCCAAGATTGGTCAGCGGGAGGCGAGCAGTACTTC.

CDR3: CSVVVTADEKLFF. CDR3 nucleotides: TGCAGCGTTGTGGTCACAGCGGATGAAAAACTGTTTTTT. The chain uses TRBV29-1 and TRBJ1-4; D unclear. The germline CDR1 and CDR2 sequences are SQVTM and ANQGSEA. Trimming removed 4 bases at V and 6 bases at J, with 12 bases between. This CDR3 spans 13 amino acids. Using reference TRBV29-1 and TRBJ1-4 for the parts outside the CDR3, the full variable domain is SAVISQKPSRDICQRGTSLTIQCQVDSQVTMMFWYRQQPGQSLTLIATANQGSEATYESGFVIDKFPISRPNLTFSTLTVSNMSPEDSSIYLCSVVVTADEKLFFGSGTQLSVL.

As concerns this clonotype: At one of its ends the junction is not consistent with the germline gene, which may arise from a read error. V is TRBV18 and J is TRBJ1-2; TRBD1 is a possible D gene (6 bases). This CDR3 contains 13 residues. Germline assignment: CDR1 KGHSH and CDR2 LQKENI. CDR3 loop: CASSPAGGRRVFF. CDR3 bases: TGTGCCAGCTCACCAGCGGGGGGCCGGCGCGTTTTTTTC.

The J gene is TRBJ2-7, the V gene TRBV19; a possible D gene is TRBD2 (6 bases). V lost 7 bases and J 5 bases, leaving 18 bases between the germline ends. CDR3 length: 14 residues. Germline V lookup: CDR1 LNHDA, CDR2 SQIVND (reference sequence). The CDR3 coding sequence is TGTGCCAGTACCACCGGGGGTGGGACCAACGAGCAGTACTTC. This gives the protein CASTTGGGTNEQYF. Full variable domain (outside the CDR3, taken from reference TRBV19 and TRBJ2-7): DGGITQSPKYLFRKEGQNVTLSCEQNLNHDAMYWYRQDPGQGLRLIYYSQIVNDFQKGDIAEGYSVSREKKESFPLTVTSAQKNPTAFYLCASTTGGGTNEQYFGPGTRLTVT.

The chain employs TRBV20-1 and TRBJ2-7; D gene ambiguous. The CDR3 totals 12 residues. CDR1 and CDR2 (germline): DFQATT, SNEGSKA (reference sequence). The CDR3 protein is CSVKDSSYEQYF. The CDR3 DNA reads TGCAGCGTCAAAGATAGCTCCTACGAGCAGTACTTC.

V usage is TRBV3-1 and J usage is TRBJ1-1, with D uncertain. V lost 4 bases and J 3 bases, leaving 12 bases between the germline ends. This CDR3 spans 14 amino acids. Germline lookup yields CDR1 LGHDT and CDR2 YNNKEL (reference sequence). The CDR3 region has the DNA TGTGCCAGCAGCCGCGACGGGCGGGACACTGAAGCTTTCTTT. It is translated as CASSRDGRDTEAFF.

The DNA for the CDR3 is TGCAGTGCTAGTCAGCTGGCCGGGACCGGGTCATCCGGGCAGTACTTC. It translates to CSASQLAGTGSSGQYF. This chain connects TRBV20-1 to TRBJ2-7; possibly TRBD1 or TRBD2 for D (5 bases each). Germline assignment: CDR1 DFQATT and CDR2 SNEGSKA (reference sequence). The CDR3 is made up of 16 amino acids. The ends were cut back, 3 bases at V and 9 bases at J, with 27 bases in the middle.

This clonotype was detected once. CDR3 sequence (DNA): TGTGCCAGCAGCCCCCAGGGAGCGAATACAGATACGCAGTATTTT. This encodes CASSPQGANTDTQYF. The chain links TRBV12-3 or TRBV12-4 to TRBJ2-3, with D tentatively TRBD1 or TRBD2 (5 bases each). The germline V and J ends were trimmed by 6 bases and 3 bases, with 16 bases remaining between them. The CDR3 has 15 amino acids.